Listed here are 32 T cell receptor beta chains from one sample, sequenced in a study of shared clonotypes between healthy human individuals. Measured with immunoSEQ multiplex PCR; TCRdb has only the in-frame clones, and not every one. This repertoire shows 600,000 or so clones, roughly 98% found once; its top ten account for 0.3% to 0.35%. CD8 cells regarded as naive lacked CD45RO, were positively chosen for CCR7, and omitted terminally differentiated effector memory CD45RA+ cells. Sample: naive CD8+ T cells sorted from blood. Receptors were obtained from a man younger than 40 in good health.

In nucleotides, the CDR3 is TGTGCCAGCAGCACAAATGTCCGGGAACCCCAGCATTTT. Amino acid sequence: CASSTNVREPQHF. This chain uses TRBV7-2 with TRBJ1-5, with D hard to call. Germline-derived CDR1 and CDR2 are SGHTA and FQGNSA. Trimming cost V 5 bases and J 10 bases, with 15 bases left between them. The CDR3 is 13 amino acids.

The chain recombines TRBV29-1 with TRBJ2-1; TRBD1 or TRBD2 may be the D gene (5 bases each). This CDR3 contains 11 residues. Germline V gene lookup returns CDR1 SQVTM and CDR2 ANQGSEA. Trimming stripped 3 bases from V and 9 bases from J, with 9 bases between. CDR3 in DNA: TGCAGCGTTGAGAGGGGCGGTGAGCAGTTCTTC. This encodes CSVERGGEQFF.

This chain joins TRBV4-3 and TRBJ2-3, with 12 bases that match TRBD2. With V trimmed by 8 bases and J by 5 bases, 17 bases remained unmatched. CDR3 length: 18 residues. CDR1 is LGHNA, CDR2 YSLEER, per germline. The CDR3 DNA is TGCGCCAGCCCCCGGCTAGCGGGAGGGCAAGCCTTGGGAGATACGCAGTATTTT. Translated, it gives CASPRLAGGQALGDTQYF.

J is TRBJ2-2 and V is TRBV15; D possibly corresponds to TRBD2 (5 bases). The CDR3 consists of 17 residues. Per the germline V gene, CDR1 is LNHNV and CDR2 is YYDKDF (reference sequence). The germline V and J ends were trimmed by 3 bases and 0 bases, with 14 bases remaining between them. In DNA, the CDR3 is TGTGCCACCAGCAGCCGGACGGGGAAAACGAACACCGGGGAGCTGTTTTTT. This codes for CATSSRTGKTNTGELFF.

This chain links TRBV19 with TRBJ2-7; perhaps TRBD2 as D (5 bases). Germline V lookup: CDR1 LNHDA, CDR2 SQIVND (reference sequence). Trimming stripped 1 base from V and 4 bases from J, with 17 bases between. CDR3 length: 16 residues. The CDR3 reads CASSIVSTGYWYEQYF. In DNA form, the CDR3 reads TGTGCCAGTAGTATAGTAAGCACGGGATACTGGTACGAGCAGTACTTC.

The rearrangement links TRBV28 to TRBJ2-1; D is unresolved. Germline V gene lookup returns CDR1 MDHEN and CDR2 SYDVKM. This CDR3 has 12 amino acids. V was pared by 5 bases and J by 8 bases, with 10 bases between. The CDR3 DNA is TGTGCCAGCAGTACAAGGAAGGATGAGCAGTTCTTC. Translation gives CASSTRKDEQFF. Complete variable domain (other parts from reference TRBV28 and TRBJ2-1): DVKVTQSSRYLVKRTGEKVFLECVQDMDHENMFWYRQDPGLGLRLIYFSYDVKMKEKGDIPEGYSVSREKKERFSLILESASTNQTSMYLCASSTRKDEQFFGPGTRLTVL.

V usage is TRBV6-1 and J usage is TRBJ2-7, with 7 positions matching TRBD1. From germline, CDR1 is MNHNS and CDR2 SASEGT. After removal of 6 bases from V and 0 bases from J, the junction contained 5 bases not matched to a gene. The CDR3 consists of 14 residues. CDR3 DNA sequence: TGTGCCAGCAGGGAGACAGGGAGCTCCTACGAGCAGTACTTC. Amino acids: CASRETGSSYEQYF.

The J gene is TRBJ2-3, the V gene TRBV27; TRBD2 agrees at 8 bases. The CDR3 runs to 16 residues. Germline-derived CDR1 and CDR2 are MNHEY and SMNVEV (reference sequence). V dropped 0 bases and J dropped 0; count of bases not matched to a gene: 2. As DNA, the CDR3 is TGTGCCAGCAGTTTATCGTCTAGCGGGAGCACAGATACGCAGTATTTT. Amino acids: CASSLSSSGSTDTQYF.

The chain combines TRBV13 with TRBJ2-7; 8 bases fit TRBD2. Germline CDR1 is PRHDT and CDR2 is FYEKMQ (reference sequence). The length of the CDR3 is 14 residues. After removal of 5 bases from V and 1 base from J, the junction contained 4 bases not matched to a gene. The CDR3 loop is CASSRGTSSYEQYF. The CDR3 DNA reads TGTGCCAGCAGCCGCGGGACTAGTTCCTACGAGCAGTACTTC. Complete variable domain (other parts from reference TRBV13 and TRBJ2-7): AAGVIQSPRHLIKEKRETATLKCYPIPRHDTVYWYQQGPGQDPQFLISFYEKMQSDKGSIPDRFSAQQFSDYHSELNMSSLELGDSALYFCASSRGTSSYEQYFGPGTRLTVT.

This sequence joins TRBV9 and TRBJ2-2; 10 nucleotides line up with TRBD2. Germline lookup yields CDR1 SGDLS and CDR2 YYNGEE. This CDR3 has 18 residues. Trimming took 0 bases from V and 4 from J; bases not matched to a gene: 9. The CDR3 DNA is TGTGCCAGCAGCGTAGGAGATAAGCTAGCGGGAGTCACCGGGGAGCTGTTTTTT. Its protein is CASSVGDKLAGVTGELFF.

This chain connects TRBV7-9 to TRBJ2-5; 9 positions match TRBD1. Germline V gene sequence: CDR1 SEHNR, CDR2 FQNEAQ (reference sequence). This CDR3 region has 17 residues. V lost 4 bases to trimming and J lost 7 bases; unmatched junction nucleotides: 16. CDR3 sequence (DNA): TGTGCCAGCAGCTATAGAGACTCGACAGGGGGTGACATGACCCAGTACTTC. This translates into CASSYRDSTGGDMTQYF. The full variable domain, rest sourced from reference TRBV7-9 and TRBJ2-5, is DTGVSQNPRHKITKRGQNVTFRCDPISEHNRLYWYRQTLGQGPEFLTYFQNEAQLEKSRLLSDRFSAERPKGSFSTLEIQRTEQGDSAMYLCASSYRDSTGGDMTQYFGPGTRLLVL.

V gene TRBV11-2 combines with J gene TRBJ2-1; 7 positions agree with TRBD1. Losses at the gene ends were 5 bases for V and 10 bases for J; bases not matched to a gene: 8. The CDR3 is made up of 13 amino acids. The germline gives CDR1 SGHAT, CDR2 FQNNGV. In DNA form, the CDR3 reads TGTGCCAGCAGCCCCCGGACAGGTTTCGAGCAGTTCTTC. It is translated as CASSPRTGFEQFF.

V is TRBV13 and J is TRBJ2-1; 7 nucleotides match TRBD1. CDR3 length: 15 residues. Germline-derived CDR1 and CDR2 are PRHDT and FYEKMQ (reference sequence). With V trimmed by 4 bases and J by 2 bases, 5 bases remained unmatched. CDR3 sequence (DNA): TGTGCCAGCAGCTCACCGGGACAGCCCTACAATGAGCAGTTCTTC. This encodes CASSSPGQPYNEQFF.

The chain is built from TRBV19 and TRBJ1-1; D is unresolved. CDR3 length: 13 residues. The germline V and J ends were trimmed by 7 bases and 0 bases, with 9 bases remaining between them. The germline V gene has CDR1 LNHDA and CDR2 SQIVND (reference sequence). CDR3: CASNVRMNTEAFF. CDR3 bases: TGTGCCAGTAATGTTAGGATGAACACTGAAGCTTTCTTT.

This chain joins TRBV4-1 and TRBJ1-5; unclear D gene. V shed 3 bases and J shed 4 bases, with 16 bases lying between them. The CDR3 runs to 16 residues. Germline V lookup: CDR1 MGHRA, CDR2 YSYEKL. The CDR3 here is CASSQATGFANQPQHF. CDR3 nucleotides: TGCGCCAGCAGCCAGGCGACGGGGTTCGCAAATCAGCCCCAGCATTTT.

CDR3 sequence: CASSAQGFNEQFF. CDR3 DNA sequence: TGTGCCAGCAGTGCCCAGGGGTTTAATGAGCAGTTCTTC. This sequence joins TRBV2 and TRBJ2-1; maybe TRBD1 (6 bases). The V end was cut by 4 bases, the J end by 7 bases, with 11 bases between. The CDR3 extends over 13 amino acids. The germline CDR1 and CDR2 sequences are SNHLY and FYNNEI.

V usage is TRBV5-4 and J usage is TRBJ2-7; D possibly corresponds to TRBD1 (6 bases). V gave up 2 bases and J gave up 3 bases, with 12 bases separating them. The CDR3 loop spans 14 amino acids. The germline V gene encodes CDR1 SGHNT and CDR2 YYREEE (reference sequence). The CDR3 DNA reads TGTGCCAGCAGCTTCAGGGGAAGTGACTACGAGCAGTACTTC. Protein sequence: CASSFRGSDYEQYF.

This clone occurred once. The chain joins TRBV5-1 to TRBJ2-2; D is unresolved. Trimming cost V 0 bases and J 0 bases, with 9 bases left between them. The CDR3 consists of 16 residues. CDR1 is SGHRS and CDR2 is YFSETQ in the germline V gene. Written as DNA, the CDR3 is TGCGCCAGCAGCTTGGTGGAGTGGTCGAACACCGGGGAGCTGTTTTTT. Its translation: CASSLVEWSNTGELFF.

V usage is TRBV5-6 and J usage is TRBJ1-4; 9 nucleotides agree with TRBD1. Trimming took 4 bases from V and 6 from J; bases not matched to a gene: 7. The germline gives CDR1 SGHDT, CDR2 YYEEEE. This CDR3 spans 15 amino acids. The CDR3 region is CASSVTGGMYEKLFF. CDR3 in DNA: TGTGCCAGCAGCGTTACAGGGGGCATGTATGAAAAACTGTTTTTT.

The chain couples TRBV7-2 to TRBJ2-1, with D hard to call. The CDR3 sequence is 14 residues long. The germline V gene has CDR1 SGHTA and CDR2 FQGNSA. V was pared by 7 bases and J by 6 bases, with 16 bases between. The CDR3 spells CASIPGWRINEQFF. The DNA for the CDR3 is TGTGCCAGCATCCCCGGCTGGCGGATCAATGAGCAGTTCTTC.

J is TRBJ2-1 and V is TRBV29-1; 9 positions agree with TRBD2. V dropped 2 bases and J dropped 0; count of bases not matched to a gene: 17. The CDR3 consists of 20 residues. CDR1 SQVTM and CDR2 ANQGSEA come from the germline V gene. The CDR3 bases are TGCAGCGTTGAAAACTGGGCGGGAGGGCCCTCCGAATACTCCTACAATGAGCAGTTCTTC. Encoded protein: CSVENWAGGPSEYSYNEQFF.

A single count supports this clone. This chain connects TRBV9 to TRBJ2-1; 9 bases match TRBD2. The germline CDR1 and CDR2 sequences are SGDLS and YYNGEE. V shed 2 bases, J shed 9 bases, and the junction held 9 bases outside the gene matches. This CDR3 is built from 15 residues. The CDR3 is CASSVSGVAGAEQFF. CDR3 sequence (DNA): TGTGCCAGCAGCGTCAGCGGGGTAGCGGGAGCTGAGCAGTTCTTC.

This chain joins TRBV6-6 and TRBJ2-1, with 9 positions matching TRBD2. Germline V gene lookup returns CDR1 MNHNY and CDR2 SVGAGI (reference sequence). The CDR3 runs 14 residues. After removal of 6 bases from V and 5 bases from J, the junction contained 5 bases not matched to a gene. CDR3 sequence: CASRPRLADNEQFF. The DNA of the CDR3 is TGTGCCAGCAGACCGCGACTAGCGGACAATGAGCAGTTCTTC.

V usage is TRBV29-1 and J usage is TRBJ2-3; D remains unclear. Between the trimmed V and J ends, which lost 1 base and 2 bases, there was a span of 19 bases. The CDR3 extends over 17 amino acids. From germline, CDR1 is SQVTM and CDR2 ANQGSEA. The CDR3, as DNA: TGCAGCGTTGAAGTAAAGGTTGAAGCGTCCTACACAGATACGCAGTATTTT. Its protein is CSVEVKVEASYTDTQYF.

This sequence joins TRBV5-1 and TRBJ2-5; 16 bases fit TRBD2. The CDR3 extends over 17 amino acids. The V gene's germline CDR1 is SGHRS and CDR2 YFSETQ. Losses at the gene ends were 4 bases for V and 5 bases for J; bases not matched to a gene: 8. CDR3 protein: CASSPGLAGGSGETQYF. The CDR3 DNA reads TGCGCCAGCAGCCCGGGACTAGCGGGAGGGTCGGGGGAGACCCAGTACTTC.

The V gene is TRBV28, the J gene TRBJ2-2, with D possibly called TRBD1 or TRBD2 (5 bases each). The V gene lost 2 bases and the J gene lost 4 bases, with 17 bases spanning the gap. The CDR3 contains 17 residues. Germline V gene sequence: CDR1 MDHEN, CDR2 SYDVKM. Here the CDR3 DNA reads TGTGCCAGCAGTTTACTATCGGGACGACCGGGCACCGGGGAGCTGTTTTTT. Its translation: CASSLLSGRPGTGELFF.

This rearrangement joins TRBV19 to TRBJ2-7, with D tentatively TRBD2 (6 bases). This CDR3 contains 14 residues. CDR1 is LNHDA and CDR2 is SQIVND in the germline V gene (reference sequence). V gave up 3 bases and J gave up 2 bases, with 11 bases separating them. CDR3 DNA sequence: TGTGCCAGTAGTATTTATGGAGGGGCCTACGAGCAGTACTTC. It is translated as CASSIYGGAYEQYF.

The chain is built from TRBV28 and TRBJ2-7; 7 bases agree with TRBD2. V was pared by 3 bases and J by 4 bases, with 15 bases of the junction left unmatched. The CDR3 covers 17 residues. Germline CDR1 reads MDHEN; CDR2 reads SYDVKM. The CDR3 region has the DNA TGTGCCAGCAGTTTGTCTCTGCGGGAGCCGCCAATTTACGAGCAGTACTTC. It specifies CASSLSLREPPIYEQYF.

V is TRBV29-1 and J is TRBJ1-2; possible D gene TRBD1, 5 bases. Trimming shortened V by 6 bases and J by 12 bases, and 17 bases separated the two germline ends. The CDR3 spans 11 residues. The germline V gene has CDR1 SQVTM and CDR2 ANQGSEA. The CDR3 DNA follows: TGCAGCGTAAGAGGACGGACGGGGGACACCTTC. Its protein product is CSVRGRTGDTF.

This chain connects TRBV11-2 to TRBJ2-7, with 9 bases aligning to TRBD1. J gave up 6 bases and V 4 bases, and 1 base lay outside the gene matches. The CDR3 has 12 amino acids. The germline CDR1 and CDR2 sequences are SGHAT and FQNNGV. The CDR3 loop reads CASSWTGAEQYF. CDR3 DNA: TGTGCCAGCAGCTGGACAGGGGCCGAGCAGTACTTC. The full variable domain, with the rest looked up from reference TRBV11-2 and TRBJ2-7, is EAGVAQSPRYKIIEKRQSVAFWCNPISGHATLYWYQQILGQGPKLLIQFQNNGVVDDSQLPKDRFSAERLKGVDSTLKIQPAKLEDSAVYLCASSWTGAEQYFGPGTRLTVT.

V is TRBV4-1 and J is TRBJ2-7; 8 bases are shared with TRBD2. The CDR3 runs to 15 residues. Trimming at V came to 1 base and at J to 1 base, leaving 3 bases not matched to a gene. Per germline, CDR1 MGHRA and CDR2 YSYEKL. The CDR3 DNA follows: TGCGCCAGCAGCCAAGGCGCGGGAGGTTCCTACGAGCAGTACTTC. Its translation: CASSQGAGGSYEQYF.

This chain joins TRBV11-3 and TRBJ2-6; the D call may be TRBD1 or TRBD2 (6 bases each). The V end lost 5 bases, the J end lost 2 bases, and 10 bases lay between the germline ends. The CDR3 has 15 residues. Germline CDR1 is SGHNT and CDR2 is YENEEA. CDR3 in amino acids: CASSPRGAGANVLTF. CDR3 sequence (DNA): TGTGCCAGCAGCCCTAGGGGGGCTGGGGCCAACGTCCTGACTTTC.